This TCR beta chain is from a study of OX40 agonist ivuxolimab in advanced cancers. Study in general: People who had prior anti-PD-1, anti-PD-L1 or anti-CTLA-4 therapy could take part, and approximately 44% had some. Three partial responders included one hepatocellular carcinoma patient and two cutaneous melanoma patients.

Assay: immunoSEQ multiplex PCR; the TCRdb copy retains only in-frame clones and omits some. The sample shows some 80,000 clones, roughly 92% of them seen only once. Trimming shortened V by 7 bases and J by 3 bases, and 12 bases separated the two germline ends. From germline, CDR1 is LNHDA and CDR2 SQIVND (reference sequence). The CDR3 contains 14 residues. This receptor was taken from an adult with an advanced solid tumor such as melanoma, head and neck, liver or kidney cancer. The specimen comprised CD4+ or CD8+ T cells sorted from blood, sampled in a trial of the OX40 agonist ivuxolimab. V usage is TRBV19 and J usage is TRBJ2-2, with a weak D call TRBD2 (6 bases). CDR3 region: CASTSGGDTGELFF. The CDR3 DNA reads TGTGCCAGTACTTCCGGGGGTGACACCGGGGAGCTGTTTTTT.